A single sample is the source of the 29 T cell receptor beta chains below, sequenced in a study of T-cell reconstitution after alpha-beta-depleted transplantation in children. Preparation of the TCRbeta library was carried out with unique molecular identifiers. A single record per CDR3 protein comes from TCRdb applying MiXCR to the PCR reads. Among roughly 590,000 distinct CDR3 sequences listed, over 15% were seen once. The sample consisted of PBMCs from the stem cell graft donor, taken from the stem cell graft. The receptors come from a human donor who donated a stem cell graft to a child with acute myeloid leukemia.

Many counts were recorded for this clonotype. V is TRBV6-1 and J is TRBJ2-7, with no clear D. Germline loops: CDR1 MNHNS, CDR2 SASEGT. The CDR3 totals 13 residues. Trimming shortened V by 8 bases and J by 0 bases, and 11 bases separated the two germline ends. The CDR3 DNA is TGTGCCAGCTGGGCAGAACACTCCTACGAGCAGTACGTC. This sequence encodes CASWAEHSYEQYV.

The chain uses TRBV18 and TRBJ2-6; D is unclear. This CDR3 spans 17 amino acids. Germline V CDR1 and CDR2: KGHSH, LQKENI. V was clipped by 3 bases and J by 0 bases, with 12 bases between them. The CDR3 coding sequence is TGTGCCAGCTCACCGGTGGCCCCCCTCTCTGGGGCCAACGTCCTGACTTTC. Translation: CASSPVAPLSGANVLTF.

This clonotype was counted at least ten times. This chain's CDR3 is CSARTGSVYNEQFF. The DNA for the CDR3 is TGCAGTGCTAGAACAGGGTCGGTTTACAATGAGCAGTTCTTC. The chain carries TRBV20-1 and TRBJ2-1, with D maybe TRBD1 (6 bases). Looked up from germline, CDR1 is DFQATT and CDR2 is SNEGSKA (reference sequence). The CDR3 runs 14 residues. Trimming shortened V by 2 bases and J by 4 bases, and 12 bases separated the two germline ends.

This clonotype has more than one count but fewer than ten. This rearrangement joins TRBV5-1 to TRBJ1-1, with 9 bases matching TRBD1. The CDR3 runs to 14 residues. Per germline, CDR1 SGHRS and CDR2 YFSETQ. V was pared by 0 bases and J by 8 bases, with 5 bases of the junction left unmatched. The CDR3 loop reads CASSLVTGGFEAFF. CDR3 bases: TGCGCCAGCAGCTTGGTGACAGGGGGATTCGAAGCTTTCTTT.

The V call is TRBV28, the J call TRBJ2-3, with D possibly TRBD2 on 6 matching bases. This CDR3 is 16 amino acids long. Trimming removed 6 bases at V and 4 bases at J, with 20 bases between. Germline CDR1 MDHEN, CDR2 SYDVKM. Here the CDR3 reads CASSTMMPSDPDTQYF. Here the CDR3 DNA reads TGTGCCAGCAGCACCATGATGCCTAGCGACCCAGATACGCAGTATTTT.

This clonotype was detected only a few times. V usage is TRBV20-1 and J usage is TRBJ2-4; possibly TRBD1 for D (6 bases). The CDR3 consists of 15 residues. Trimming took off 0 bases at V and 1 base at J, with 10 bases between the two ends. The germline V gene has CDR1 DFQATT and CDR2 SNEGSKA (reference sequence). The CDR3 DNA sequence: TGCAGTGCTAGAGAACAGGGAAGGGCCAAAAACATTCAGTACTTC. Protein sequence: CSAREQGRAKNIQYF.

This clonotype was seen repeatedly, ten times or more. The rearrangement joins TRBV10-3 to TRBJ2-3, with D perhaps TRBD1 (7 bases). The CDR3 has 14 residues. Deletions cut 8 bases from V and 5 bases from J, with 17 bases between. The germline V gene has CDR1 ENHRY and CDR2 SYGVKD. This CDR3 is CAIGGRGVQDTQYF. The DNA of the CDR3 is TGTGCCATCGGAGGCAGGGGGGTCCAAGATACGCAGTATTTT.

The chain recombines TRBV11-2 with TRBJ2-6; possibly TRBD1 for D (8 bases). Germline CDR1 SGHAT, CDR2 FQNNGV. The length of the CDR3 is 16 residues. The V end was cut by 6 bases, the J end by 2 bases, with 14 bases between. In DNA, the CDR3 is TGTGCCAGCAGTCACAGGGGGGGACCTGGGGCCAACGTCCTGACTTTC. Its translation is CASSHRGGPGANVLTF.

The chain has TRBV28 and TRBJ2-5; D perhaps matches TRBD2 (6 bases). V lost 11 bases and J lost 1, with 11 bases in between. Germline lookup yields CDR1 MDHEN and CDR2 SYDVKM. The CDR3 has 12 residues. Written as DNA, the CDR3 is TGTGCCTCGGGACTTGGCCAAGAGACCCAGTACTTC. Translated, it gives CASGLGQETQYF.

A few counts support this clonotype. The chain has TRBV4-3 and TRBJ2-7; D is uncertain. The length of the CDR3 is 16 residues. Between the trimmed V and J ends, which lost 0 bases and 2 bases, there was a span of 14 bases. Germline CDR1 reads LGHNA; CDR2 reads YSLEER. The CDR3 loop reads CASSQEWPGLTYEQYF. The DNA of the CDR3 is TGCGCCAGCAGCCAAGAGTGGCCAGGCTTAACCTACGAGCAGTACTTC.

This clonotype was found many times. The chain links TRBV29-1 to TRBJ2-3; 7 bases line up with TRBD2. The CDR3 length is 12 residues. Germline CDR1 reads SQVTM; CDR2 reads ANQGSEA. The V segment lost 8 bases and the J segment 8 bases; nucleotides outside the gene matches: 10. CDR3 loop: CSPTFQRGTQYF. Written as DNA, the CDR3 is TGCAGCCCTACCTTCCAGCGGGGTACGCAGTATTTT.

Concerning this clonotype itself: This may be a read error: a much more frequent sequence differs by one nucleotide. The V call is TRBV20-1, the J call TRBJ2-5; D is undetermined. Germline V gene sequence: CDR1 DFQATT, CDR2 SNEGSKA (reference sequence). This CDR3 region has 12 residues. The CDR3 protein is CSARASKETQCF. The CDR3 DNA reads as TGCAGTGCTAGAGCCAGCAAAGAGACCCAGTGCTTC.

The table lists this clonotype with a few counts. The chain recombines TRBV5-1 with TRBJ2-5, with D hard to call. Germline V gives CDR1 SGHRS, CDR2 YFSETQ. V was cut by 0 bases and J by 5 bases, with 11 bases left in between. This CDR3 contains 14 residues. CDR3 DNA: TGCGCCAGCAGCTTGGCCGAGGCAACGGAGACCCAGTACTTC. Its translation is CASSLAEATETQYF.

The chain employs TRBV12-3 or TRBV12-4 and TRBJ1-6; D gene ambiguous. The V and J ends lost 6 bases and 7 bases respectively, with 16 bases between them. This CDR3 comprises 15 residues. The CDR3 DNA sequence: TGTGCCAGCAGAGGAAAGTCGTCGGGGAATTCACCCCTCCACTTT. Its translation: CASRGKSSGNSPLHF.

The chain has TRBV30 and TRBJ1-1; 9 bases line up with TRBD1. V lost 4 bases and J lost 5; bases outside the gene matches: 5. CDR1 and CDR2 from the germline V gene are GTSNPN and SVGIG (reference sequence). CDR3 length: 13 residues. The CDR3 reads CAWKRQGGTEAFF. The CDR3 coding sequence is TGTGCCTGGAAAAGACAGGGGGGGACTGAAGCTTTCTTT.

This clonotype was counted once. A read error may explain this, as a much larger clone is one base away. The chain uses TRBV7-2 and TRBJ1-2, with D unresolved. Germline V gives CDR1 SGHTA, CDR2 FQGNSA. The CDR3 is 15 residues long. CDR3 nucleotides: TGTGCCAGCAGCCAGACGGCGCAAGCTAACTATGCCTACACCTTC. Protein sequence: CASSQTAQANYAYTF.

A few counts support this clonotype. The chain recombines TRBV7-2 with TRBJ2-7; 10 bases fit TRBD1. V trimming: 3 bases; J trimming: 3 bases; junction bases outside the gene matches: 5. CDR1 is SGHTA, CDR2 FQGNSA, per germline. This CDR3 spans 15 amino acids. The CDR3 DNA follows: TGTGCCAGCAGCTTTGGACAGGGGGAACACTACGAGCAGTACTTC. Translation gives CASSFGQGEHYEQYF. The variable domain in full, completed from reference TRBV7-2 and TRBJ2-7, reads GAGVSQSPSNKVTEKGKDVELRCDPISGHTALYWYRQSLGQGLEFLIYFQGNSAPDKSGLPSDRFSAERTGGSVSTLTIQRTQQEDSAVYLCASSFGQGEHYEQYFGPGTRLTVT.

This clonotype appeared a few times. The chain recombines TRBV12-3 or TRBV12-4 with TRBJ1-1; D is perhaps TRBD1 (6 bases). Trimming left V 6 bases short and J 5 bases short, with 16 bases between. The CDR3 runs to 14 residues. The CDR3 region is CASSVDRRGTEAFF. As DNA, the CDR3 is TGTGCCAGCAGCGTCGACAGGAGAGGGACTGAAGCTTTCTTT.

This clonotype was recorded at least ten times. This chain joins TRBV7-2 and TRBJ2-5; D gene unclear. This CDR3 comprises 13 residues. Trimming stripped 1 base from V and 6 bases from J, with 9 bases between. From germline, CDR1 is SGHTA and CDR2 FQGNSA. The CDR3 protein is CASSLDYQKTQYF. CDR3 nucleotide sequence: TGTGCCAGCAGCTTAGATTATCAAAAGACCCAGTACTTC.

This clonotype was detected a few times. The chain combines TRBV12-3 or TRBV12-4 with TRBJ2-6; maybe TRBD1 (5 bases). V was clipped by 5 bases and J by 2 bases, with 10 bases between them. CDR3 size: 15 residues. The CDR3 spells CASSPGQAGANVLTF. The CDR3 DNA reads TGTGCCAGCAGTCCCGGACAAGCTGGGGCCAACGTCCTGACTTTC.

This clonotype was seen at least ten times. This chain joins TRBV12-3 or TRBV12-4 and TRBJ2-7; D is undetermined. V gave up 4 bases and J gave up 6 bases, with 10 bases separating them. CDR3 length: 12 amino acids. The CDR3: CASSSPVREQYF. The CDR3 DNA reads TGTGCCAGCAGTTCCCCTGTCCGCGAGCAGTACTTC.

A few counts support this clonotype. The V call is TRBV15, the J call TRBJ2-5; TRBD2 aligns across 15 bases. V dropped 0 bases and J dropped 5; count of bases not matched to a gene: 4. The CDR3 covers 17 residues. From germline, CDR1 is LNHNV and CDR2 YYDKDF (reference sequence). CDR3 residues: CATSRDLGTSGGETQYF. Here the CDR3 DNA reads TGTGCCACCAGCAGAGATCTTGGGACTAGCGGGGGGGAGACCCAGTACTTC.

This clonotype was observed at least ten times. This rearrangement joins TRBV4-3 to TRBJ2-5; TRBD2 matches 9 bases. The length of the CDR3 is 15 residues. The germline CDR1 and CDR2 sequences are LGHNA and YSLEER. V was clipped by 1 base and J by 3 bases; unmatched bases: 3. CDR3 in DNA: TGCGCCAGCAGCCAAGCGCGGGGGGGAGAAGAGACCCAGTACTTC. Translation gives CASSQARGGEETQYF.

In this sample, this clonotype turned up a few times. The genes are TRBV27 and TRBJ2-7; possible D gene TRBD1, 5 bases. The germline V gene has CDR1 MNHEY and CDR2 SMNVEV (reference sequence). The CDR3 contains 14 residues. The V and J ends lost 5 bases and 2 bases respectively, with 13 bases between them. The CDR3 protein is CASSPKDKAYEQYF. The CDR3 DNA reads as TGTGCCAGCAGTCCTAAGGACAAAGCCTACGAGCAGTACTTC.

Ten or more counts support this clonotype. V gene TRBV6-1 combines with J gene TRBJ2-3; TRBD1 matches at 9 bases. CDR3 length equals 14 residues. J lost 3 bases, V lost 6 bases, and 4 bases had no gene match. Germline V CDR1 and CDR2: MNHNS, SASEGT. CDR3 sequence reads: CASRRTGVTDTQYF. In nucleotides, the CDR3 is TGTGCCAGCAGAAGGACAGGGGTGACAGATACGCAGTATTTT.

This clonotype appeared many times. J is TRBJ2-1 and V is TRBV20-1, with D unclear. The V gene's germline CDR1 is DFQATT and CDR2 SNEGSKA (reference sequence). The CDR3 spans 15 residues. Trimming left V 0 bases short and J 5 bases short, with 14 bases between. CDR3 in DNA: TGCAGTGCTAGAGAACGGACCTCCCCCCACAATGAGCAGTTCTTC. Amino acid sequence: CSARERTSPHNEQFF.

This clonotype was seen ten or more times. The V gene is TRBV7-7, the J gene TRBJ2-5; possible D gene TRBD1, 5 bases. Germline assignment: CDR1 SSHAT and CDR2 FNYEAQ (reference sequence). The CDR3 is 13 amino acids. V was trimmed by 5 bases and J by 2 bases, leaving 9 bases between them. The CDR3, as DNA: TGTGCCAGCAGCCCCCGACAGCAAGAGACCCAGTACTTC. Translated: CASSPRQQETQYF.

This clonotype has ten or more counts. This chain uses TRBV20-1 with TRBJ2-3; TRBD1 agrees at 7 bases. The CDR3 totals 14 residues. The germline gives CDR1 DFQATT, CDR2 SNEGSKA (reference sequence). The trim removed 3 bases at V and 3 bases at J, leaving 6 bases unmatched. Here the CDR3 reads CSASRETGTDTQYF. CDR3 sequence (DNA): TGCAGTGCTAGCCGCGAGACAGGGACAGATACGCAGTATTTT.

This clonotype was recorded many times. The CDR3 DNA reads TGCAGTGCTAGAGATGGAGGAACGCAGGCGGGCGGGCGAGAGACCCAGTACTTC. Its protein is CSARDGGTQAGGRETQYF. This chain joins TRBV20-1 and TRBJ2-5, with a weak D call TRBD2 (5 bases). Germline values: CDR1 DFQATT, CDR2 SNEGSKA (reference sequence). This CDR3 contains 18 residues. The germline V and J ends were trimmed by 0 bases and 4 bases, with 24 bases remaining between them.